The table lists the clone carrying this TCR beta chain with a count of one. Its cognate antigen is unknown. Here immunoSEQ multiplex PCR was the method, and the copy in TCRdb shows in-frame clones only, minus some. Among roughly 60,000 clones, around four fifths were seen once, and the ten largest hold about 3.7%. Trimming removed 0 bases from V and 1 base from J, with 14 bases in between. The V gene's germline CDR1 is LGHNA and CDR2 YSLEER. The CDR3 covers 17 residues. The sample belongs to a study of OX40 agonist ivuxolimab in advanced cancers. Findings of the study overall: At doses 0.1 to 3.0 mg/kg, CD4+ and CD8+ clones expanded. Near-lowest levels of clonal expansion characterized partial responders at 0.1-3.0 mg/kg.

The source was CD4+ or CD8+ T cells sorted from blood, collected in a trial of the OX40 agonist ivuxolimab. The clonotype comes from an adult with an advanced solid tumor such as melanoma, head and neck, liver or kidney cancer. The J gene is TRBJ2-3, the V gene TRBV4-3; D is possibly TRBD2 (5 bases). CDR3 protein: CASSQEPGRVGTDTQYF. In nucleotides, the CDR3 is TGCGCCAGCAGCCAAGAACCGGGAAGGGTGGGCACAGATACGCAGTATTTT.